This record looks at one T cell receptor (beta chain) sequence and its context. The data are from a study of control samples from healthy donors and cancer patients. Assay used: immunoSEQ multiplex PCR; TCRdb lists only in-frame clones, some missing. The sample carries roughly 80,000 clones, 88% recorded once. The CDR3 has 14 residues. V was shortened by 4 bases and J by 0 bases, with 9 bases between the two germline ends. Germline CDR1 SNHLY, CDR2 FYNNEI. The sample was blood. This TCR was sampled from a woman aged 50 to 60 in good health. The rearrangement links TRBV2 to TRBJ2-5; D assignment may be TRBD1 or TRBD2 (5 bases each). The CDR3 protein is CASSVGGYQETQYF. In DNA form, the CDR3 reads TGTGCCAGCAGTGTTGGGGGTTACCAAGAGACCCAGTACTTC.